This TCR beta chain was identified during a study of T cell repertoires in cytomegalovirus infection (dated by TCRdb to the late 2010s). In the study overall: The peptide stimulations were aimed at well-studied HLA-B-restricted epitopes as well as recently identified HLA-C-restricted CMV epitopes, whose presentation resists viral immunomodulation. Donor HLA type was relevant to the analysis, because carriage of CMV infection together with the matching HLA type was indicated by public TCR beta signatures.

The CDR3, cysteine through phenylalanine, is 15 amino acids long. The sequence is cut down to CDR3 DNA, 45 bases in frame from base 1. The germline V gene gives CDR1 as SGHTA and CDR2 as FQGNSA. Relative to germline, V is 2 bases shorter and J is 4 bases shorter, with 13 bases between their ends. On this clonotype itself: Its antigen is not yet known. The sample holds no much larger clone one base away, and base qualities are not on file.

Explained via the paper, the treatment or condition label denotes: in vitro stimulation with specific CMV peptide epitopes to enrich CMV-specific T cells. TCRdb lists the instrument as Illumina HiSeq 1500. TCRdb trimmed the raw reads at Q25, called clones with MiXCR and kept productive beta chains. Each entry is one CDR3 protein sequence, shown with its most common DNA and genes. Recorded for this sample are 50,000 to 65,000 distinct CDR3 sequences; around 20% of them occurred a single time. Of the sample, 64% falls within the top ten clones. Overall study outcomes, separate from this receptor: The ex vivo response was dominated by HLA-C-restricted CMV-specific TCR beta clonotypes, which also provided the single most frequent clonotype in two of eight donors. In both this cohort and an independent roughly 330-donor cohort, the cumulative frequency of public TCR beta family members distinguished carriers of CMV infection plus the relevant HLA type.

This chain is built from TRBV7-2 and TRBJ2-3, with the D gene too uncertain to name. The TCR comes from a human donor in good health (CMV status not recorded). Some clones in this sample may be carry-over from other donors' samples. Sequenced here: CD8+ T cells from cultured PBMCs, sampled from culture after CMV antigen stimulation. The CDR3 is CASSLRVRSADTQYF. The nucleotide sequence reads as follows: TGTGCCAGCAGCTTAAGGGTCAGGAGCGCAGATACGCAGTATTTT. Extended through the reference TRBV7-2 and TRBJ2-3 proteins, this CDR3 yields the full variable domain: GAGVSQSPSNKVTEKGKDVELRCDPISGHTALYWYRQSLGQGLEFLIYFQGNSAPDKSGLPSDRFSAERTGGSVSTLTIQRTQQEDSAVYLCASSLRVRSADTQYFGPGTRLTVL.